A single sample gave rise to the 10 T cell receptor delta chains below, sequenced in a study of DNA immune sequencing with unique molecular identifiers. Primers for all 8 TRDV and 4 TRDJ genes amplified genomic DNA in 32-plex. Adapter PCR followed approximately 3 barcoding PCR cycles that attached a 12-nucleotide UMI. TCRdb re-processed the multiplex PCR reads via CATT. The data contain about 2,000 delta-chain clones, around 6.2% of them singletons. The sample was gamma-delta T cells from buffy coat blood. Receptor source: a human donor in good health.

There are a few counts of this clone. The amino acid sequence in TCRdb belongs to a much larger clone and departs from this DNA's translation at residue 4, likely a sequencing read error; the sequence shown is translated from the DNA. The chain couples TRDV2 to TRDJ1; D might be TRDD3 (6 bases). V lost 5 bases, J lost 0 bases, and 21 bases lay in between. CDR1 and CDR2 (germline): GEAIGNYY, EKD. The CDR3 length is 17 residues. CDR3 DNA sequence: TGTGCCTGTGGCCCGATCGGGGATCCTCAGAACACCGATAAACTCATCTTT. Translating it yields CACGPIGDPQNTDKLIF.

Concerning this clone itself: The translation of this DNA and the TCRdb protein of a much larger clone differ at residue 14, probably owing to a read error; the protein shown here is translated from the DNA. The chain recombines TRDV2 with TRDJ1, with D possibly being TRDD3 (6 bases). Germline V CDR1 and CDR2: GEAIGNYY, EKD. The CDR3 has 17 amino acids. This CDR3 is CACDPIGDPQNTDRLIF. CDR3 coding DNA: TGTGCCTGTGACCCGATCGGGGATCCTCAGAACACCGATAGACTCATCTTT.

This clone was seen more than once but under ten times. A read error is likely here: a far larger clone is one base away. The sample contains more than one DNA sequence encoding this CDR3. The chain has TRDV2 and TRDJ2; D is perhaps TRDD3 (6 bases). The germline V gene encodes CDR1 GEAIGNYY and CDR2 EKD. The CDR3 covers 15 residues. The CDR3 nucleotides are TGTGCTTGTGACGAAGTGGGGGGCCTGACAGCACAACTCTTCTTT. Residues: CACDEVGGLTAQLFF.

This chain's CDR3 is CACDTLGDTLEATDKLIF. CDR3 DNA: TGTGCCTGTGACACGCTGGGGGATACGCTGGAAGCCACCGATAAACTCATCTTT. The chain joins TRDV2 to TRDJ1; 12 bases line up with TRDD3. Unmatched junction bases numbered 9, after V lost 1 base and J lost 1 base. The V gene's germline CDR1 is GEAIGNYY and CDR2 EKD. CDR3 length equals 18 residues.

The V gene was left uncalled, and the J gene is TRDJ1; whether TRDD3, the table's D call, matches the DNA was not checked. This CDR3 has 21 amino acids. CDR3 residues: CACDTVVGDTRKKLGTDKLIF. The CDR3, as DNA: TGTGCCTGTGACACCGTGGTGGGGGATACGCGGAAGAAGTTGGGCACCGATAAACTCATCTTT.

This clone was recorded a few times. J is TRDJ1 and V is TRDV1; 8 nucleotides line up with TRDD3. V trimming: 5 bases; J trimming: 0 bases; junction bases outside the gene matches: 20. CDR1 is TSWWSYY, CDR2 QGS, per germline. This CDR3 comprises 20 residues. CDR3 in amino acids: CALGNWFGLLGAMYTDKLIF. DNA of the CDR3: TGTGCTCTTGGGAATTGGTTCGGCTTACTGGGGGCTATGTACACCGATAAACTCATCTTT.

This clone turned up a few times. The protein in TCRdb stems from a much larger clone and differs at residue 18 from this DNA's translation, likely a read error; here the protein is translated from the DNA. V is TRDV1 and J is TRDJ1; TRDD3 agrees at 13 bases. Matching the DNA to germline supplied the J gene, which TCRdb does not give. The CDR3 is made up of 26 amino acids. Germline CDR1 reads TSWWSYY; CDR2 reads QGS. V shed 2 bases, J shed 4 bases, and the junction held 34 bases outside the gene matches. The CDR3: CALGESAPYHPPHWGIRAIPLDKLIF. The CDR3 DNA reads as TGTGCTCTTGGGGAATCGGCCCCCTACCACCCCCCTCACTGGGGGATACGCGCCATACCTCTCGATAAACTCATCTTT.

Comment on this clone: TCRdb has a much larger clone's protein, which differs at residue 5 from the translation of this DNA, likely because of a read error; what is shown is the protein translated from the DNA. The genes are TRDV2 and TRDJ1; D possibly uses TRDD2 or TRDD3 (6 bases each). As TCRdb names no J gene, one was assigned here on the basis of a DNA match to germline. The CDR3 loop spans 14 amino acids. Germline CDR1 and CDR2: GEAIGNYY and EKD. Trimming removed 2 bases at V and 4 bases at J, with 13 bases between. DNA for the CDR3: TGTGCCTGTGACATCCTACTGGGAGGCGATAAACTCATCTTT. Its translation: CACDILLGGDKLIF.

Comments on this clone: This likely stems from a read error, as it lies one base from a far larger clone. At the DNA level, this CDR3 is encoded by other sequences in the same sample as well. V gene TRDV1 combines with J gene TRDJ1; TRDD3 might be the D (6 bases). In the absence of a J gene in TCRdb, the DNA was matched to germline to assign it here. Trimming stripped 1 base from V and 0 bases from J, with 54 bases between. CDR1 TSWWSYY and CDR2 QGS come from the germline V gene. The CDR3 consists of 30 residues. In nucleotides, the CDR3 is TGTGCTCTTGGGGAACAAGGGCCCTCGCCTTCATATCCGTGGAAGGGCTATTGGGGGTTCACGCCCACATACACCGATAAACTCATCTTT. This sequence encodes CALGEQGPSPSYPWKGYWGFTPTYTDKLIF.

Note on this clone: For this DNA, TCRdb reports the protein of a much larger clone, which diverges at residue 4, most likely from a read error; the protein presented here is translated directly from the DNA. This chain's CDR3 is CACNPVLGTLPYTDKLIF. Here the CDR3 DNA reads TGTGCCTGTAACCCGGTACTGGGGACTCTTCCCTACACCGATAAACTCATCTTT. V is TRDV2 and J is TRDJ2; the match to TRDD3 covers 7 bases. The last part of the DNA fits TRDJ1 better; the J call may be wrong. Germline CDR1 is GEAIGNYY and CDR2 is EKD. The CDR3 loop spans 18 amino acids.